A selection of T cell receptor beta chains follows, all from one sample in a study of esophageal squamous cell carcinoma under preoperative chemotherapy. TCRdb re-analysed the PCR reads in MiXCR, keeping a single row per CDR3 protein. The sample holds 34,000 or so distinct CDR3 sequences, about half seen once. The sample was acquired from a patient given preoperative chemotherapy. The source is a human donor with esophageal squamous cell carcinoma. The donor label of this sample is uncertain. CDR3s include the opening cysteine and the closing phenylalanine or tryptophan. Each record gives: CDR3 DNA, CDR3 protein, clone size, D gene, J gene, V gene. The D gene is left open where the match is weak. Expanded clones get a size class; other rows say once, few or many, or leave the size out.

TGTGGCAGCAGGGGGGGGCGCACCAAAGATACGCAGTACTTC,CGSRGGRTKDTQYF,once,NA,TRBJ2-7,TRBV12-3/TRBV12-4
TGTGCTAGCAGCGGGCTAGGGGGCGGGGACGGTGATACCCAGTATTTC,CASSGLGGGDGDTQYF,NA,NA,TRBJ2-3,TRBV7-8
TGTGCCAGCAGTTTATTGTCCGGCCCCTACAATGAGCAGTTCTTC,CASSLLSGPYNEQFF,NA,NA,TRBJ2-1,TRBV27
TGTGCCAGCAGCTCAGGCGTGGGCGCCACAGATACGCAGTACTTC,CASSSGVGATDTQYF,NA,NA,TRBJ2-4,TRBV7-8
TGTGCCAGCAGCTTAGCGGGGGGACAGGGGGCTTCACCCCTCCACTTT,CASSLAGGQGASPLHF,many,TRBD1,TRBJ1-6,TRBV7-2
TGTGCCAGCCAGAGGGTGAGCACCGATGAGCAGTATTTT,CASQRVSTDEQYF,NA,NA,TRBJ2-3,TRBV7-8
TGTGCCAGCAGCCGCCTCGGGGCTGCAAGCACCGGTGCGCTGTTTTTT,CASSRLGAASTGALFF,NA,NA,TRBJ2-2,TRBV7-8
TGTGCCAGGAGCCGCGAACTGGGGCTGGGGGCCAAAAATACTCAGTACTTC,CARSRELGLGAKNTQYF,NA,NA,TRBJ2-4,TRBV7-3
TGTGCCAGCAGCTCTAGGGGGGGGGGCACAGATATGCAGTACTTT,CASSSRGGGTDMQYF,NA,NA,TRBJ2-3,TRBV7-2
TGTGCCAGGGGGTTCGGAGGCACAGACACGCAGTACTTT,CARGFGGTDTQYF,NA,NA,TRBJ2-3,TRBV7-8
TGTGCCAGCAGCCTGACAGGGGGGAATTCACCCCTCCACTTT,CASSLTGGNSPLHF,NA,TRBD1,TRBJ1-6,TRBV12-3/TRBV12-4
TGTGCCAGCAGCTCCAGGGACTACGAGCAGTTCTTC,CASSSRDYEQFF,few,TRBD2,TRBJ2-1,TRBV7-8
TGCGCCAGCAGCACCACAGCCAGCTCCTATAATTCACCCCTCCACTTT,CASSTTASSYNSPLHF,NA,NA,TRBJ1-6,TRBV4-1
TGTGCCAGCAGCCAATTAGGTAGCACAGATACGCAGTATTTT,CASSQLGSTDTQYF,medium-sized,NA,TRBJ2-3,TRBV7-3
TGTGCCAGCAGCTTAGGGTTAGGCTTTAGCTCCTACGAGCAGTACTTC,CASSLGLGFSSYEQYF,medium-sized,NA,TRBJ2-7,TRBV7-6
TGTGCCAGCAGTTCGGTAGCGGGAGCAAGCTACAATGAGCAGTTCTTC,CASSSVAGASYNEQFF,NA,TRBD2,TRBJ2-1,TRBV12-3/TRBV12-4
TGTGCCAGCAGCTTAGGCTCCTACGAGCAGTTCTTC,CASSLGSYEQFF,many,NA,TRBJ2-1,TRBV7-2
TGTGCCAGCAGTGAGGAACGGACAGGAAACACCATATATTTT,CASSEERTGNTIYF,NA,NA,TRBJ1-3,TRBV25-1
TGTGCCAGCAGTTATACCGGGACAGGGTACGAGACCCAGTTCTTC,CASSYTGTGYETQFF,NA,TRBD1,TRBJ2-1,TRBV6-2/TRBV6-3
TGTGCTAGTGGTTTGATCCGAGGACAGGGGTATGGTGAGCAGTTCTTC,CASGLIRGQGYGEQFF,many,TRBD1,TRBJ2-1,TRBV12-5
TGTGCCAGCAGTAGCAATCAAGAGACCCAGTTCTTC,CASSSNQETQFF,NA,NA,TRBJ2-1,TRBV6-1
TGTGCCAGCAGCTTAGGTGGGAGCAACGAGCAGTACTTC,CASSLGGSNEQYF,few,NA,TRBJ2-7,TRBV7-9
TGTGCCAGCAGCTCAACCAACACTGAAGCTTTCTTT,CASSSTNTEAFF,few,NA,TRBJ1-1,TRBV11-3
TGTGCCAGCAGCTTAAGCCAGCGGGGGACCGGGGAGCTGTTTTTT,CASSLSQRGTGELFF,many,TRBD2,TRBJ2-2,TRBV7-3
TGTGCCAGCAGCTGGGTGGGGAGCACAGATACGCAGTATTTT,CASSWVGSTDTQYF,many,NA,TRBJ2-3,TRBV5-4
TGTGCCAGCAGCTTAGGGCAGGACTCCTACAATGAGCAGTACTTC,CASSLGQDSYNEQYF,few,NA,TRBJ2-7,TRBV11-3
TGTGCCAGTAGTATACAGGGAGGCCCAGATACGCAGTATTTT,CASSIQGGPDTQYF,NA,NA,TRBJ2-3,TRBV19
TGTGCCAGTAGTACAGGGACAGATAATTCACCCCTCCACTTT,CASSTGTDNSPLHF,few,TRBD1,TRBJ1-6,TRBV19
TGTGCCAGCAGCTACCCCCTAGCGGGAGAAAGTTCCGAGCAGTTCTTC,CASSYPLAGESSEQFF,NA,TRBD2,TRBJ2-1,TRBV6-4
TGTGCCACCAGTGGTCCGGACAGCCAGCTCTATGGCTACACCTTC,CATSGPDSQLYGYTF,NA,NA,TRBJ1-2,TRBV24-1
TGTGCCAGCAGGGATTCCGGGGGGGGAAACATTCAGTACTTC,CASRDSGGGNIQYF,NA,TRBD2,TRBJ2-4,TRBV6-1
TGTGCCGGGGGGACTGGGGGGCGGGGCAAAGAGACTCAGTACTTC,CAGGTGGRGKETQYF,NA,NA,TRBJ2-5,TRBV7-2
TGTGCCAGCAGCTTAGGTGGAGGTTGGGACAAAAACATTCAGTACTTC,CASSLGGGWDKNIQYF,many,NA,TRBJ2-4,TRBV11-3